These 30 T cell receptor beta chains came from one sample sequenced in a study of beta chain features in type 1 diabetes. The entirety of the isolated RNA underwent reverse transcription, so expressed TCRB transcripts were sequenced. Measured with immunoSEQ multiplex PCR; TCRdb has only the in-frame clones, and not every one. The table includes 150,000 to 190,000 clones, 7.5% to 10% detected once. Material: central memory CD4+ T cells from blood. All receptors come from a man in his late teens or twenties in good health.

The chain carries TRBV19 and TRBJ2-5, with 11 bases lining up with TRBD2. Losses at the gene ends were 3 bases for V and 2 bases for J; bases not matched to a gene: 5. The CDR3 spans 16 residues. CDR1 is LNHDA, CDR2 SQIVND, per germline (reference sequence). CDR3 residues: CASSITGTSGQETQYF. CDR3 sequence (DNA): TGTGCCAGTAGTATCACCGGGACTAGCGGACAAGAGACCCAGTACTTC.

This clone appeared a few times. This chain uses TRBV18 with TRBJ1-3; no clear D. The V gene lost 3 bases and the J gene lost 0 bases, with 9 bases spanning the gap. The CDR3 runs 15 residues. The germline V gene encodes CDR1 KGHSH and CDR2 LQKENI. The CDR3 nucleotides read TGTGCCAGCTCACCCGCTAGCCGCTCTGGAAACACCATATATTTT. Its translation is CASSPASRSGNTIYF.

The chain is built from TRBV19 and TRBJ1-5; D gene ambiguous. Per germline, CDR1 LNHDA and CDR2 SQIVND (reference sequence). CDR3 length: 16 residues. V lost 4 bases and J lost 7, with 20 bases in between. The CDR3 DNA sequence: TGTGCCAGTAGTAGCTTTGAAGGAGAGGTAGGCCAGCCCCAGCATTTT. As protein: CASSSFEGEVGQPQHF.

The table lists this clone with a few counts. The chain has TRBV7-2 and TRBJ2-5; TRBD2 aligns across 10 bases. The CDR3 has 16 amino acids. Germline V gives CDR1 SGHTA, CDR2 FQGNSA. Trimming at V came to 5 bases and at J to 4 bases, leaving 10 bases not matched to a gene. In DNA, the CDR3 is TGTGCCAGCAGCCTCGATAGCGGGGGGTTAGGAGAGACCCAGTACTTC. This encodes CASSLDSGGLGETQYF.

The rearrangement joins TRBV30 to TRBJ1-1; D is unresolved. Trimming left V 1 base short and J 7 bases short, with 7 bases between. The CDR3 contains 11 residues. The germline CDR1 and CDR2 sequences are GTSNPN and SVGIG (reference sequence). The CDR3 nucleotides read TGTGCCTGGAGTGGCCAGTATGAAGCTTTCTTT. Amino acid sequence: CAWSGQYEAFF. Supplemented by reference TRBV30 and TRBJ1-1, the full variable domain reads SQTIHQWPATLVQPVGSPLSLECTVEGTSNPNLYWYRQAAGRGLQLLFYSVGIGQISSEVPQNLSASRPQDRQFILSSKKLLLSDSGFYLCAWSGQYEAFFGQGTRLTVV.

This clone was seen many times. The chain carries TRBV19 and TRBJ1-1; 12 bases line up with TRBD1. The germline CDR1 and CDR2 sequences are LNHDA and SQIVND (reference sequence). Trimming removed 4 bases from V and 5 bases from J; junction bases left unmatched: 8. The CDR3 consists of 16 residues. The CDR3 region is CASSTGTGGQGTEAFF. The CDR3 bases are TGTGCCAGTAGTACCGGGACAGGGGGCCAGGGGACTGAAGCTTTCTTT.

The chain couples TRBV7-2 to TRBJ2-5; 9 bases agree with TRBD1. This CDR3 comprises 14 residues. Germline V lookup: CDR1 SGHTA, CDR2 FQGNSA. V lost 5 bases and J lost 5; bases outside the gene matches: 6. CDR3 residues: CASSQQGALETQYF. The DNA of the CDR3 is TGTGCCAGCAGCCAACAGGGGGCGCTTGAGACCCAGTACTTC.

This clone has a handful of counts. This chain joins TRBV10-3 and TRBJ1-1; 9 nucleotides align to TRBD1. CDR1 ENHRY and CDR2 SYGVKD come from the germline V gene. CDR3 length: 14 residues. The J segment lost 4 bases and the V segment lost 7 bases, leaving 7 bases of the junction unmatched. CDR3 in amino acids: CAIISGTGSTEAFF. In DNA form, the CDR3 reads TGTGCCATCATTTCAGGGACAGGGAGCACTGAAGCTTTCTTT.

This chain joins TRBV6-1 and TRBJ2-5; 7 nucleotides line up with TRBD1. Germline CDR1 reads MNHNS; CDR2 reads SASEGT. Trimming cost V 7 bases and J 5 bases; bases outside gene matches: 7. The CDR3 spans 13 residues. Here the CDR3 reads CASTKDRSETQYF. The CDR3 DNA reads TGTGCCAGCACCAAGGACAGGTCGGAGACCCAGTACTTC.

The chain has TRBV19 and TRBJ2-1, with 8 bases that match TRBD1. Germline V CDR1 and CDR2: LNHDA, SQIVND (reference sequence). J gave up 13 bases and V 11 bases, and 13 bases lay outside the gene matches. The CDR3 has 12 residues. CDR3 sequence reads: CAWSTATGDQFF. In DNA form, the CDR3 reads TGTGCCTGGAGTACCGCGACAGGGGACCAGTTCTTC.

This clone was observed at least ten times. This chain connects TRBV7-6 to TRBJ2-5; perhaps TRBD2 as D (5 bases). V was shortened by 4 bases and J by 7 bases, with 19 bases between the two germline ends. Per germline, CDR1 SGHVS and CDR2 FNYEAQ. This CDR3 has 15 amino acids. The CDR3, as DNA: TGTGCCAGCAGCTCCGACTCGGGTTTTCGGGGGACCCAGTACTTC. It codes for CASSSDSGFRGTQYF.

V is TRBV6-6 and J is TRBJ2-1; 9 bases are a match to TRBD2. The V segment lost 2 bases and the J segment 8 bases; nucleotides outside the gene matches: 4. The germline V gene has CDR1 MNHNY and CDR2 SVGAGI (reference sequence). CDR3 size: 14 residues. CDR3 in DNA: TGTGCCAGCAGTTACGGGGCGGGAGGGTATGAGCAGTTCTTC. Amino acid sequence: CASSYGAGGYEQFF.

The genes are TRBV4-2 and TRBJ1-5; weak D call: TRBD1 (5 bases). CDR1 and CDR2 (germline): LGHNA, YNFKEQ. Trimming took off 3 bases at V and 4 bases at J, with 10 bases between the two ends. This CDR3 has 14 amino acids. CDR3 in DNA: TGTGCCAGCAGCCAGGGAGGGGCGAATCAGCCCCAGCATTTT. Its translation is CASSQGGANQPQHF.

This clone occurred a few times. The chain employs TRBV11-2 and TRBJ2-7, with D unclear. In germline, CDR1 is SGHAT, CDR2 FQNNGV. The CDR3 runs to 12 residues. V lost 4 bases and J 2 bases, leaving 6 bases between the germline ends. The CDR3 sequence: CASSSLAYEQYF. CDR3 coding DNA: TGTGCCAGCAGCTCCCTAGCCTACGAGCAGTACTTC. Full variable domain (outside the CDR3, taken from reference TRBV11-2 and TRBJ2-7): EAGVAQSPRYKIIEKRQSVAFWCNPISGHATLYWYQQILGQGPKLLIQFQNNGVVDDSQLPKDRFSAERLKGVDSTLKIQPAKLEDSAVYLCASSSLAYEQYFGPGTRLTVT.

This clone was detected only a few times. The chain combines TRBV30 with TRBJ1-4; 9 bases line up with TRBD1. The CDR3 loop spans 14 amino acids. Germline assignment: CDR1 GTSNPN and CDR2 SVGIG (reference sequence). The V segment lost 3 bases and the J segment 6 bases; nucleotides outside the gene matches: 5. CDR3 loop: CAWSAGQGDEKLFF. Written as DNA, the CDR3 is TGTGCCTGGAGCGCGGGACAGGGAGATGAAAAACTGTTTTTT.

V and J are TRBV28 and TRBJ1-4, with TRBD1 matching over 8 bases. CDR1 is MDHEN, CDR2 SYDVKM, per germline. CDR3 length equals 14 residues. The J segment lost 7 bases and the V segment lost 6 bases, leaving 7 bases of the junction unmatched. In DNA form, the CDR3 reads TGTGCCAGCAGGGACAGGGTAGGAGGTGAAAAACTGTTTTTT. Translating gives CASRDRVGGEKLFF.

This clone came up many times. In nucleotides, the CDR3 is TGTGCCAGCAGCCAAGCCCGGACAGCTCAGGAGACCCAGTACTTC. Protein: CASSQARTAQETQYF. The V gene is TRBV14, the J gene TRBJ2-5, with D possibly TRBD1 on 6 matching bases. The V and J ends lost 1 base and 5 bases respectively, with 14 bases between them. CDR3 size: 15 residues. Germline CDR1 SGHDN, CDR2 FVKESK.

This clone was counted many times. The genes are TRBV30 and TRBJ2-1; possibly TRBD2 for D (6 bases). Germline CDR1 reads GTSNPN; CDR2 reads SVGIG (reference sequence). CDR3 length equals 12 residues. V was clipped by 2 bases and J by 6 bases, with 8 bases between them. The CDR3 loop is CAWSSSANEQFF. CDR3 in DNA: TGTGCCTGGAGTTCTAGCGCCAATGAGCAGTTCTTC.

V usage is TRBV5-1 and J usage is TRBJ1-2, with no clear D. CDR1 SGHRS and CDR2 YFSETQ come from the germline V gene. V shed 0 bases and J shed 5 bases, with 5 bases lying between them. The CDR3 covers 12 residues. CDR3 sequence: CASSLGLYGYTF. Written as DNA, the CDR3 is TGCGCCAGCAGCTTGGGACTATATGGCTACACCTTC.

The rearrangement links TRBV5-1 to TRBJ2-3; TRBD2 aligns across 13 bases. The CDR3 totals 14 residues. With V trimmed by 6 bases and J by 6 bases, 4 bases remained unmatched. CDR1 SGHRS and CDR2 YFSETQ come from the germline V gene. The CDR3 loop reads CASMGLAGRDTQYF. As DNA, the CDR3 is TGCGCCAGCATGGGACTAGCGGGAAGGGATACGCAGTATTTT.

Ten or more counts support this clone. The rearrangement joins TRBV28 to TRBJ1-4; 7 bases map to TRBD1. Trimming cost V 4 bases and J 0 bases; bases outside gene matches: 11. This CDR3 has 18 amino acids. CDR1 and CDR2 from the germline V gene are MDHEN and SYDVKM. The CDR3 nucleotides are TGTGCCAGCAGTTATCAGGGACAGTGGAAAACAACTAATGAAAAACTGTTTTTT. Residues: CASSYQGQWKTTNEKLFF.

This clone was detected only a few times. The genes are TRBV11-1 and TRBJ1-2; D perhaps matches TRBD1 (6 bases). V lost 3 bases and J lost 8, with 7 bases in between. Per the germline V gene, CDR1 is SGHAT and CDR2 is FQDESV (reference sequence). This CDR3 has 11 amino acids. CDR3 region: CASSLTGGYTF. CDR3 bases: TGTGCCAGCAGCTTGACAGGCGGCTACACCTTC.

The chain couples TRBV5-4 to TRBJ2-2, with a possible D match to TRBD1 (6 bases). Trimming removed 0 bases from V and 4 bases from J, with 13 bases in between. Germline V gene data show CDR1 as SGHNT and CDR2 as YYREEE (reference sequence). The CDR3 totals 16 residues. CDR3 nucleotides: TGTGCCAGCAGCTTGGATGGCAGGGGTGGCACCGGGGAGCTGTTTTTT. Protein product: CASSLDGRGGTGELFF.

There are a few counts of this clone. V gene TRBV28 combines with J gene TRBJ1-2, with 11 bases matching TRBD1. The germline V gene encodes CDR1 MDHEN and CDR2 SYDVKM. Trimming took 5 bases from V and 8 from J; bases not matched to a gene: 4. The CDR3 is 13 residues long. This CDR3 is CASSRDRGSGYTF. DNA for the CDR3: TGTGCCAGCAGTAGGGACAGGGGGAGCGGCTACACCTTC.

This clone showed up just a few times. The V call is TRBV28, the J call TRBJ1-2, with TRBD1 identical over 7 bases. The germline gives CDR1 MDHEN, CDR2 SYDVKM. J gave up 3 bases and V 8 bases, and 9 bases lay outside the gene matches. This CDR3 has 14 residues. The DNA for the CDR3 is TGTGCCAGCGAACCGGGACAGCAATACTATGGCTACACCTTC. This translates into CASEPGQQYYGYTF.

This clone has a count of ten or more. The chain links TRBV6-6 to TRBJ2-3; 7 bases match TRBD2. Germline V gene lookup returns CDR1 MNHNY and CDR2 SVGAGI (reference sequence). The CDR3 sequence is 13 residues long. The trim removed 11 bases at V and 2 bases at J, leaving 7 bases unmatched. In DNA, the CDR3 is TGTGCCGGCCGACTAGCACTCACAGATACGCAGTATTTT. Translating gives CAGRLALTDTQYF.

This clone was counted many times. This chain connects TRBV30 to TRBJ2-2; tentatively, D is TRBD2 (6 bases). V was trimmed by 4 bases and J by 2 bases, leaving 11 bases between them. Germline V lookup: CDR1 GTSNPN, CDR2 SVGIG (reference sequence). The CDR3 is 14 residues long. The CDR3 is CAWKGLINTGELFF. CDR3 nucleotides: TGTGCCTGGAAGGGACTGATAAACACCGGGGAGCTGTTTTTT.

This chain connects TRBV6-4 to TRBJ2-3, with TRBD2 matching 11 bases. This CDR3 is built from 15 residues. The V gene end was trimmed by 6 bases and the J gene end by 4 bases; junction bases not matched to a gene: 6. The V gene's germline CDR1 is MRHNA and CDR2 SNTAGT. This chain's CDR3 is CASSSGTSGPDTQYF. The CDR3, as DNA: TGTGCCAGCAGCTCCGGGACTAGCGGTCCAGATACGCAGTATTTT.

In its sample, this clone was seen many times. The gene calls are TRBV30 and TRBJ2-6; no reliable D call. The CDR3 contains 14 residues. Trimming pared 5 bases from V and 0 bases from J, leaving 8 bases between. The V gene's germline CDR1 is GTSNPN and CDR2 SVGIG (reference sequence). Here the CDR3 reads CAWGDGSGANVLTF. Here the CDR3 DNA reads TGTGCCTGGGGTGACGGCTCTGGGGCCAACGTCCTGACTTTC.

This chain joins TRBV7-3 and TRBJ2-1, with 13 bases lining up with TRBD2. Germline assignment: CDR1 SGHTA and CDR2 FQGTGA. J lost 8 bases, V lost 3 bases, and 4 bases had no gene match. This CDR3 spans 15 amino acids. DNA for the CDR3: TGTGCCAGCAGCTTCACTAGCGGGAGGGGTTATGAGCAGTTCTTC. It yields the protein CASSFTSGRGYEQFF.